Detailed here is one T cell receptor beta chain. V dropped 5 bases and J dropped 8 bases, with 15 bases sitting between them. The CDR3 is 14 amino acids. For the second PCR, which ran for about 7 to 11 cycles, a sample-barcoded 5' primer and a J-beta primer mix were used. Via MiXCR, TCRdb re-called the 5' RACE reads, giving one row per CDR3 protein. The profile covers about 750,000 distinct CDR3 sequences, with about 48% appearing a single time and roughly 40% taken by the ten largest. The sample comes from a study of blood T cells in healthy people across ages. The sequenced material came from blood. The genes are TRBV12-3 or TRBV12-4 and TRBJ1-4, with a possible D match to TRBD1 (5 bases). The receptor was derived from a man older than 75 in good health. The CDR3 DNA reads TGTGCCAGCAGTCGCGGGGGACGAGCGGAAAAACTGTTTTTT. Its translation is CASSRGGRAEKLFF.